This entry features one T cell receptor beta chain sequence. What this receptor recognizes is not known. Nothing much larger sits one base from this clone, and base qualities are not available. This record belongs to a study of T cell changes during pregnancy in multiple sclerosis (dated by TCRdb to about 2019). In terms of the full investigation: The study examined how the T cell repertoire changed over the course of pregnancy in women with multiple sclerosis.

The CDR3 contains 14 residues, cysteine and phenylalanine counted. The only DNA kept is the CDR3, 42 bases in frame from the first base. CDR1 and CDR2, looked up from the germline V gene, are KGHSH and LQKENI. V was cut back by 2 bases and J by 3 bases, leaving a gap of 11 bases between them. Libraries were constructed by the immunoSEQ multiplex PCR assay. In its TCRdb copy, this immuneACCESS table keeps in-frame sequences only and misses some clones. Where compared with another copy, unresolved V genes explain less than half of these, and the others have no known cause. In all, the sample holds some 28,000 clones, and 90% to 95% of those were seen once. The leading ten clones occupy 0.4% to 0.55% of the sample.

The specimen comprised CD4+ T cells from peripheral blood mononuclear cells, sampled after pregnancy. The rearranged segments are TRBV18 and TRBJ2-7; the D gene is perhaps TRBD1, on 5 matching bases. This TCR came from a female donor with multiple sclerosis, enrolled in a pregnancy study. The DNA reads as follows: TGTGCCAGCTCACCAACCCAGGGTAGCTACGAGCAGTACTTC. The resulting protein is CASSPTQGSYEQYF.